Listed below are T cell receptor beta chains from one sample, sequenced in a study of T-cell memory formation after mild COVID-19. TCRdb recomputed calls from the 5' RACE reads with MiXCR, one row per CDR3 protein. The sample includes fewer than 350,000 distinct CDR3 sequences, approximately 15% seen only once; the top ten take around 22%. Sequences were obtained from PBMCs or a T cell subset sorted from them (not recorded which). The source is a young man who had mild COVID-19 (a few samples of this study predate the infection). Cell type and time point are not known. Each CDR3 is given with its conserved first and last residue. Fields, in order: D gene, J gene, clone size, V gene, CDR3 protein, CDR3 DNA. A D gene is named only where the DNA matches it firmly. Where a row states a size, it is once, few, many or the class of an expanded clone; other rows omit it.

TRBD2 | TRBJ2-2 | - | TRBV10-3 | CAIRGTSGSNTGELFF | TGTGCCATCAGGGGGACTAGCGGATCGAACACCGGGGAGCTGTTTTTT
- | TRBJ2-3 | - | TRBV19 | CASKWDATDTQYF | TGTGCCAGTAAATGGGACGCGACAGATACGCAGTATTTT
- | TRBJ2-3 | - | TRBV7-2 | CASSLGARGGTDTQYF | TGTGCCAGCAGCTTAGGGGCCAGAGGGGGCACAGATACGCAGTATTTT
- | TRBJ1-2 | - | TRBV12-3/TRBV12-4 | CASSPGVGSYGYTF | TGTGCCAGCAGTCCAGGAGTGGGGAGCTATGGCTACACCTTC
- | TRBJ2-3 | - | TRBV18 | CASSPPRGLDTQYF | TGTGCCAGCTCACCACCCAGGGGACTCGATACGCAGTATTTT
- | TRBJ2-1 | - | TRBV24-1 | CATWNPDNEQFF | TGTGCCACCTGGAACCCCGACAATGAGCAGTTCTTC
- | TRBJ1-1 | - | TRBV10-2 | CASRDPDTEAFF | TGCGCCAGCAGGGACCCGGACACTGAAGCTTTCTTT
- | TRBJ2-1 | - | TRBV7-2 | CASSLEAGYDEQFF | TGTGCCAGCAGCTTAGAGGCAGGGTACGATGAGCAGTTCTTC
- | TRBJ2-4 | - | TRBV7-2 | CASSLSVDFLAKNIQYF | TGTGCCAGCAGCTTATCGGTAGACTTCTTAGCCAAAAACATTCAGTACTTC
- | TRBJ2-3 | many | TRBV6-1 | CASSEWEGDTQYF | TGTGCCAGCAGTGAATGGGAAGGAGATACGCAGTATTTT
- | TRBJ1-5 | - | TRBV20-1 | CSARESRGARAQHF | TGCAGTGCTAGAGAGTCCCGGGGGGCCCGGGCCCAGCATTTT
- | TRBJ1-6 | few | TRBV5-6 | CASSGRQGIYNSPLHF | TGTGCCAGCAGCGGGAGGCAGGGAATCTACAATTCACCCCTCCACTTT
- | TRBJ1-3 | few | TRBV7-9 | CASSFSNSGNTIYF | TGTGCCAGCAGCTTCTCAAACTCTGGAAACACCATATATTTT
- | TRBJ1-4 | few | TRBV9 | CASSVLEGEHEKLFF | TGTGCCAGCAGCGTACTTGAGGGAGAACATGAAAAACTGTTTTTT
- | TRBJ1-4 | - | TRBV15 | CATSRDSGEKLFF | TGTGCCACCAGCAGAGATTCAGGAGAAAAACTGTTTTTT
- | TRBJ2-3 | once | TRBV30 | CAWSDTGLSTDTQYF | TGTGCCTGGAGCGACACCGGCCTTAGCACAGATACGCAGTATTTT
- | TRBJ2-1 | few | TRBV4-1 | CASSQSIGEQFF | TGCGCCAGCAGCCAGTCGATCGGAGAGCAGTTCTTC
- | TRBJ1-5 | - | TRBV12-3/TRBV12-4 | CASSSSFGGQFNQPQHF | TGTGCCAGCAGTTCCTCGTTTGGGGGGCAGTTCAATCAGCCCCAGCATTTT
TRBD2 | TRBJ2-7 | many | TRBV20-1 | CSASTTPGLAPYEQYF | TGCAGTGCTAGTACGACACCGGGACTAGCCCCCTACGAGCAGTACTTC
- | TRBJ2-1 | - | TRBV10-3 | CATTGSLLDEQFF | TGTGCCACAACAGGGTCCCTACTCGATGAGCAGTTCTTC
- | TRBJ1-6 | - | TRBV12-3/TRBV12-4 | CASSLWGPLHF | TGTGCCAGCAGTTTGTGGGGGCCCCTCCACTTT
TRBD1 | TRBJ1-5 | - | TRBV28 | CASRGRGYRSNQPQHF | TGTGCCAGCAGGGGCAGGGGGTATCGGAGCAATCAGCCCCAGCATTTT
- | TRBJ2-2 | few | TRBV20-1 | CSASRGGRTGELFF | TGCAGTGCTAGTCGAGGGGGGAGGACCGGGGAGCTGTTTTTT
TRBD1 | TRBJ2-1 | - | TRBV7-9 | CASSLRTGPYNEQFF | TGTGCCAGCAGCTTGCGGACAGGGCCCTACAATGAGCAGTTCTTC
- | TRBJ1-1 | - | TRBV2 | CASTLLGTEAFF | TGTGCCAGCACCCTGTTGGGGACTGAAGCTTTCTTT
- | TRBJ2-5 | many | TRBV5-4 | CASSLPSGPQETQYF | TGTGCCAGCAGCTTGCCGTCGGGTCCTCAAGAGACCCAGTACTTC
TRBD1 | TRBJ2-3 | - | TRBV6-2/TRBV6-3 | CASRSRDRADTQYF | TGTGCCAGCAGATCCAGGGACAGGGCAGATACGCAGTATTTT
- | TRBJ2-4 | many | TRBV11-2 | CASTTLAKNIQYF | TGTGCCAGCACCACCCTAGCCAAAAACATTCAGTACTTC
TRBD2 | TRBJ2-1 | - | TRBV13 | CASSLSGLAGIEQFF | TGTGCCAGCAGCTTATCCGGGCTAGCGGGGATTGAGCAGTTCTTC
TRBD2 | TRBJ2-3 | - | TRBV9 | CASSVVAGETDTQYF | TGTGCCAGCAGCGTAGTAGCGGGGGAAACAGATACGCAGTATTTT
- | TRBJ1-3 | many | TRBV12-3/TRBV12-4 | CASSWTASSGNTIYF | TGTGCCAGCAGTTGGACAGCGAGCTCTGGAAACACCATATATTTT
- | TRBJ1-4 | - | TRBV29-1 | CSVPVAAGEKLFF | TGCAGCGTGCCCGTGGCGGCGGGGGAAAAACTGTTTTTT
- | TRBJ2-3 | - | TRBV24-1 | CATSDRIGNTQYF | TGTGCCACCAGTGATCGAATCGGCAATACGCAGTATTTT
TRBD1 | TRBJ1-1 | - | TRBV9 | CASSKGTGPKAFF | TGTGCCAGCAGCAAAGGGACAGGGCCTAAAGCTTTCTTT
- | TRBJ2-1 | - | TRBV7-8 | CASSSRLDGIDNEQFF | TGTGCCAGCAGCTCGAGACTAGATGGAATCGACAATGAGCAGTTCTTC
- | TRBJ2-7 | many | TRBV18 | CASSPAYEQYF | TGTGCCAGCTCACCCGCCTACGAGCAGTACTTC
TRBD2 | TRBJ2-3 | - | TRBV7-2 | CASRLSAGVTDTQYF | TGTGCCAGCAGACTATCAGCGGGGGTCACGGATACGCAGTATTTT
- | TRBJ2-6 | - | TRBV4-1 | CASSQDSLASGANVLTF | TGCGCCAGCAGCCAAGATAGCCTAGCCTCTGGGGCCAACGTCCTGACTTTC
TRBD2 | TRBJ2-3 | - | TRBV6-4 | CASSDSAGGSTDTQYF | TGTGCCAGCAGTGACTCGGCGGGGGGCTCCACAGATACGCAGTATTTT
- | TRBJ2-3 | - | TRBV12-3/TRBV12-4 | CASSVQGFTDTQYF | TGTGCCAGCAGCGTACAGGGATTCACAGATACGCAGTATTTT
- | TRBJ1-6 | - | TRBV7-2 | CASSLEGGPRPANSF | TGTGCCAGCAGCTTAGAAGGGGGGCCCCGTCCTGCAAACTCTTTT
TRBD1 | TRBJ1-3 | - | TRBV7-2 | CASSYTTGGSGNTIYF | TGTGCCAGCAGCTATACGACAGGGGGCTCTGGAAACACCATATATTTT
TRBD1 | TRBJ2-1 | - | TRBV20-1 | CSAPSRGIEQFF | TGCAGTGCCCCTAGCAGGGGGATTGAGCAGTTCTTC
TRBD2 | TRBJ2-3 | many | TRBV4-1 | CASSPQRLQRGGLDTQYF | TGCGCCAGCAGCCCGCAACGACTCCAGCGGGGGGGTCTAGATACGCAGTATTTT
- | TRBJ1-2 | - | TRBV6-5 | CASSVDLRLYGYTF | TGTGCCAGCAGTGTGGACCTTCGGCTCTATGGCTACACCTTC
TRBD1 | TRBJ2-1 | - | TRBV3-1 | CASSLNRGSPYNEQFF | TGTGCCAGCAGCCTTAACAGGGGGTCTCCTTACAATGAGCAGTTCTTC
- | TRBJ1-3 | - | TRBV7-2 | CASSLNSGNTIYF | TGTGCCAGCAGCTTAAACTCTGGAAACACCATATATTTT
- | TRBJ2-6 | few | TRBV6-2/TRBV6-3 | CASRPGSGANVLTF | TGTGCCAGCAGACCAGGGTCCGGGGCCAACGTCCTGACTTTC
- | TRBJ2-7 | - | TRBV5-1 | CASSELGRAYEQYF | TGCGCCAGCAGCGAACTGGGACGGGCCTACGAGCAGTACTTC
- | TRBJ1-4 | few | TRBV9 | CASSSAVGRDEKLFF | TGTGCCAGCAGCTCCGCGGTAGGGCGAGATGAAAAACTGTTTTTT
TRBD1 | TRBJ2-2 | - | TRBV6-4 | CASSTGTGSDGELFF | TGTGCCAGCAGTACCGGGACAGGGTCGGACGGGGAGCTGTTTTTT
TRBD1 | TRBJ2-5 | many | TRBV5-1 | CASSLQGAGETQYF | TGCGCCAGCAGCTTGCAGGGGGCAGGTGAGACCCAGTACTTC
TRBD1 | TRBJ2-2 | - | TRBV5-1 | CASSLAGTGYTGELFF | TGCGCCAGCAGCTTGGCGGGGACAGGATACACCGGGGAGCTGTTTTTT
TRBD1 | TRBJ2-1 | few | TRBV5-4 | CASSPPGQGTHEQFF | TGTGCCAGCAGCCCGCCGGGACAGGGGACCCATGAGCAGTTCTTC
- | TRBJ2-1 | - | TRBV7-9 | CASSVTGLNEQFF | TGTGCCAGCAGCGTCACAGGGTTGAATGAGCAGTTCTTC
- | TRBJ2-1 | - | TRBV4-2 | CASSRGGAGSSTFF | TGTGCCAGCAGCCGAGGGGGGGCGGGGTCCAGCACGTTCTTC
TRBD2 | TRBJ2-5 | - | TRBV5-4 | CASGTSGGETQYF | TGTGCCAGCGGAACTAGCGGGGGTGAGACCCAGTACTTC
- | TRBJ2-5 | few | TRBV29-1 | CSVEDHGETQYF | TGCAGCGTTGAAGATCATGGGGAGACCCAGTACTTC
TRBD2 | TRBJ2-3 | many | TRBV7-2 | CASRLGGGPSTDTQYF | TGTGCCAGCAGGTTGGGGGGAGGGCCTAGCACAGATACGCAGTATTTT
- | TRBJ1-5 | - | TRBV5-1 | CASSLGPLGEVGNQPQHF | TGCGCCAGCAGCTTGGGGCCATTGGGGGAAGTCGGCAATCAGCCCCAGCATTTT